This T cell receptor (beta chain) was retrieved from a study of cytomegalovirus exposure and HLA in healthy donors. Findings and limits, study-wide: By HLA locus, TCR association rates varied in a later analysis, with DRB1 showing the most and HLA-C the fewest.

CDR1 SGHRS and CDR2 YFSETQ come from the germline V gene. The CDR3 runs 14 residues. Of note for this clone: Its antigen is unidentified.

PCR was performed using 60 Vbeta and 13 Jbeta primers. Assay: immunoSEQ multiplex PCR; the TCRdb copy retains only in-frame clones and omits some. Of roughly 140,000 clones in the sample, about four fifths were seen once. The material sequenced was PBMCs. V gene TRBV5-1 combines with J gene TRBJ2-5, with D unresolved. The J call may be wrong; the DNA end is better matched by TRBJ2-7. The origin of this receptor is a woman aged 40 to 49 in good health and CMV-seropositive. The CDR3 DNA reads as TGCGCCAGCAGCACCGTCAGTGGGCTGGGCGAGCAGTACTTC. Translation gives CASSTVSGLGEQYF.